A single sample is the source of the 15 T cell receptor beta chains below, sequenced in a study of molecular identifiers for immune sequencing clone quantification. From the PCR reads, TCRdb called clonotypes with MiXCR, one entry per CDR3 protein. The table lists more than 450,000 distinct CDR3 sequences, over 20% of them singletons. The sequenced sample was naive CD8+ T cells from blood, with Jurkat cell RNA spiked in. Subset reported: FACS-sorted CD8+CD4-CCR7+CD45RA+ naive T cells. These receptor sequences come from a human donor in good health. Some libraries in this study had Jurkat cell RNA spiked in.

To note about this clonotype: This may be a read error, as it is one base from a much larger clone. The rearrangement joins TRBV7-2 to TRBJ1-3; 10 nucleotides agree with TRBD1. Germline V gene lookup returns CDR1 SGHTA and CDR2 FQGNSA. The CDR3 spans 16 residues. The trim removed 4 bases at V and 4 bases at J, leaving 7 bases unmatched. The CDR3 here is CASSSPGQGCGNTIYF. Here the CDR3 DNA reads TGTGCCAGCAGCTCCCCGGGACAGGGGTGCGGAAACACCATATATTTT.

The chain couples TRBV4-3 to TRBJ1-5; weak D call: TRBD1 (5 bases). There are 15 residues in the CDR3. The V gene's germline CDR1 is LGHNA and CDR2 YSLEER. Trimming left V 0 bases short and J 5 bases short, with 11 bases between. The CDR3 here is CASSQDATDYQPQHF. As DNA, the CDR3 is TGCGCCAGCAGCCAAGACGCGACAGACTATCAGCCCCAGCATTTT.

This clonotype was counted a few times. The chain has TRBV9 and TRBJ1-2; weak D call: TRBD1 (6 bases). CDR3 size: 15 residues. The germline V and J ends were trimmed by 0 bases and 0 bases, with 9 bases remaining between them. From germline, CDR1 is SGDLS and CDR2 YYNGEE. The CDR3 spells CASSVGTASNYGYTF. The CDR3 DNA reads TGTGCCAGCAGCGTAGGGACAGCATCTAACTATGGCTACACCTTC.

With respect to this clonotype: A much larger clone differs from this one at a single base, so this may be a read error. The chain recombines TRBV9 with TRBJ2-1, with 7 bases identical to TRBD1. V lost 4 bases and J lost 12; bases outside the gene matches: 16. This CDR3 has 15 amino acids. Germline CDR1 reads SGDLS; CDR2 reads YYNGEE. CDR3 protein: CASSPFGQDGGGQFF. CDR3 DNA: TGTGCCAGCAGCCCCTTCGGACAGGATGGGGGTGGGCAGTTCTTC.

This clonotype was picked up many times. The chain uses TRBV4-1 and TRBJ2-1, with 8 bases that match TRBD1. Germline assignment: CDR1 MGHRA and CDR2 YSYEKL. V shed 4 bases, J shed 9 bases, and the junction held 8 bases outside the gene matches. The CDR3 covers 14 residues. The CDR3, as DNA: TGCGCCAGCAGCCGCCCGACAGGGGACGCTGAGCAGTTCTTC. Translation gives CASSRPTGDAEQFF.

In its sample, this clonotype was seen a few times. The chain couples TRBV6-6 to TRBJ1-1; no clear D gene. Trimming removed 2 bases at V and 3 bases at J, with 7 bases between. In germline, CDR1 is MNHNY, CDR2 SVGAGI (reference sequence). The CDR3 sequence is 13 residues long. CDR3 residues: CASSYHVDTEAFF. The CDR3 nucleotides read TGTGCCAGCAGTTACCACGTAGACACTGAAGCTTTCTTT.

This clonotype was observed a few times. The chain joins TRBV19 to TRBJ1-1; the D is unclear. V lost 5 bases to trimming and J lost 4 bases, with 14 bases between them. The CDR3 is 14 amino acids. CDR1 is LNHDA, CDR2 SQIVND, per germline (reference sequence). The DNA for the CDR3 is TGTGCCAGTAGTTGGAGCTCCCTCTTCACTGAAGCTTTCTTT. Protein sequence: CASSWSSLFTEAFF.

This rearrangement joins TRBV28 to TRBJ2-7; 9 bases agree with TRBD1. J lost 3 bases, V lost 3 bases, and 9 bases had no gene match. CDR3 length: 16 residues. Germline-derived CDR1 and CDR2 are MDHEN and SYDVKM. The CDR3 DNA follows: TGTGCCAGCAGTTTCGTCCCGGGACAGGGAGGCTACGAGCAGTACTTC. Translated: CASSFVPGQGGYEQYF.

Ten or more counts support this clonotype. The CDR3 spells CASRPLLAAYEQYF. The CDR3 DNA sequence: TGTGCCAGCAGGCCCCTCTTGGCTGCCTACGAGCAGTACTTC. The chain combines TRBV28 with TRBJ2-7; D is ambiguous. Germline assignment: CDR1 MDHEN and CDR2 SYDVKM. Trimming cost V 6 bases and J 2 bases, with 14 bases left between them. The CDR3 totals 14 residues.

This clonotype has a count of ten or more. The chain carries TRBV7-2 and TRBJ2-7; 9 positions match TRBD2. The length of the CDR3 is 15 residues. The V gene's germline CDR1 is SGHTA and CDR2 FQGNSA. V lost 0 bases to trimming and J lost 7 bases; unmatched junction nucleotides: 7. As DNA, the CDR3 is TGTGCCAGCAGCTTAGCGGGCGGGGGGGCCGAAGAGCAGTACTTC. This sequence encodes CASSLAGGGAEEQYF.

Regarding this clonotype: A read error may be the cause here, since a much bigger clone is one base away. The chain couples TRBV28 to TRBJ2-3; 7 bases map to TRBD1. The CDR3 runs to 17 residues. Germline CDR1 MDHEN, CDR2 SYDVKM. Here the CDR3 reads CASSLSPEGASTYTQYF. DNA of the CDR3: TGTGCCAGCAGTTTATCCCCTGAGGGGGCTAGCACATATACGCAGTATTTT.

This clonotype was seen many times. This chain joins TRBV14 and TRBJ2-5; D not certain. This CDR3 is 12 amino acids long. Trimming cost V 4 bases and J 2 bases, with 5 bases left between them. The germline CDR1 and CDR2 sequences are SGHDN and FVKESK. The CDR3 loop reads CASSPTQETQYF. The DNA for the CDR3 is TGTGCCAGCAGCCCGACACAAGAGACCCAGTACTTC.

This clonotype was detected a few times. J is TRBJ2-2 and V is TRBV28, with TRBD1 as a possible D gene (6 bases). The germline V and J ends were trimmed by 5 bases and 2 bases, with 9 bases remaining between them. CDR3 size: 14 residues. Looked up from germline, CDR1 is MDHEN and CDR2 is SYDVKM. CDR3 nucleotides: TGTGCCAGCAGTCGGACAGAAAACACCGGGGAGCTGTTTTTT. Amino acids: CASSRTENTGELFF. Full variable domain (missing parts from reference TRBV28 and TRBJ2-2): DVKVTQSSRYLVKRTGEKVFLECVQDMDHENMFWYRQDPGLGLRLIYFSYDVKMKEKGDIPEGYSVSREKKERFSLILESASTNQTSMYLCASSRTENTGELFFGEGSRLTVL.

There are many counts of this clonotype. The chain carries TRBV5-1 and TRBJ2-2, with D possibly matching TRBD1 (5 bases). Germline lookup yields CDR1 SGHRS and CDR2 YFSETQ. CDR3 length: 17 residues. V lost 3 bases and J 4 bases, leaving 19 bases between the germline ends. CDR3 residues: CASSYPPGSALTGELFF. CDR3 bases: TGCGCCAGCAGCTATCCCCCAGGGTCGGCCCTCACCGGGGAGCTGTTTTTT.

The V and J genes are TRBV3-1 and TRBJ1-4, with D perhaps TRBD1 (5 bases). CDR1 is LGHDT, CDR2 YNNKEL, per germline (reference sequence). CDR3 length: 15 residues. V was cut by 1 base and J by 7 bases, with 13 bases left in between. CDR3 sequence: CASSQGWQGSEKLFF. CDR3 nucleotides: TGTGCCAGCAGCCAAGGTTGGCAGGGAAGTGAAAAACTGTTTTTT. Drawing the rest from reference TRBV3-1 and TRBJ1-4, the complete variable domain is DTAVSQTPKYLVTQMGNDKSIKCEQNLGHDTMYWYKQDSKKFLKIMFSYNNKELIINETVPNRFSPKSPDKAHLNLHINSLELGDSAVYFCASSQGWQGSEKLFFGSGTQLSVL.